The clone carrying this T cell receptor beta chain has just a few counts. Its antigen is as yet unknown. This entry is derived from a study of blood T cells in healthy people across ages. Points from the study as a whole: In long-lived donors, naive CD4+ cell counts and diversity exceeded those of aged donors.

A second PCR, run for about 7 to 11 cycles, used a sample-barcoded 5' primer plus a J-beta primer mix. Sequencing yielded, for each sample, at least 2.5 million paired-end reads carrying CDR3. Using its own MiXCR run on the 5' RACE reads, TCRdb lists one record per CDR3 protein. The repertoire holds 750,000 to 1,000,000 distinct CDR3 sequences, about 29% seen once, with about 9.4% in the top ten. V was clipped by 4 bases and J by 5 bases; unmatched bases: 4. The CDR3 runs to 12 residues. Germline values: CDR1 DFQATT, CDR2 SNEGSKA (reference sequence). The data were also submitted as part of a second study, on T cells of mothers and their children. That study adds: Biologically related mothers and children overlapped slightly more than unrelated pairs, a non-significant difference.

The J gene is TRBJ1-1, the V gene TRBV20-1, with TRBD1 matching over 7 bases. Sequenced sample: blood. The TCR was taken from a woman aged 40 to 50 in good health. CDR3 sequence (DNA): TGCAGTGCTAATGACAGGGATACTGAAGCTTTCTTT. It is translated as CSANDRDTEAFF.